The 4 T cell receptor beta chains below all came from one sample that was sequenced in a study of blood T cells in healthy people across ages (dated by TCRdb to about 2015). Libraries were built with 5' RACE. Data came from an Illumina HiSeq 2500. The second PCR ran for roughly 7 to 11 cycles and used a J-beta primer mix along with a sample-barcoded 5' primer. TCRdb redid the processing of the public reads, applying fastp at Q25 and MiXCR, and retained in-frame beta chains. Records with the same CDR3 protein are collapsed into one entry carrying the most frequent genes and DNA. The sample table holds around 1,000,000 distinct CDR3 sequences, of which 20% to 25% were seen once. Of the sample, less than 0.75% is held by the ten largest clones. This sample was shared with a second study, whose subject was T cells of mothers and their children.

Sequencing input: blood. Receptors originate from a girl under 10 years old in good health.

V and J are TRBV5-1 and TRBJ1-6, with TRBD1 matching 7 bases. The CDR3 loop spans 14 amino acids. Germline assignment: CDR1 SGHRS and CDR2 YFSETQ. V lost 7 bases, J lost 10 bases, and 11 bases stayed unmatched. The CDR3 loop reads CASQRDREGSPLHF. DNA for the CDR3: TGCGCCAGCCAGAGAGACAGGGAAGGATCACCCCTCCACTTT. The variable domain in full, with the rest retrieved from reference TRBV5-1 and TRBJ1-6, is KAGVTQTPRYLIKTRGQQVTLSCSPISGHRSVSWYQQTPGQGLQFLFEYFSETQRNKGNFPGRFSGRQFSNSRSEMNVSTLELGDSALYLCASQRDREGSPLHFGNGTRLTVT.

The rearrangement links TRBV4-3 to TRBJ2-5; D not certain. The CDR3 runs to 15 residues. V was cut by 0 bases and J by 2 bases, with 10 bases left in between. From germline, CDR1 is LGHNA and CDR2 YSLEER. For the CDR3, the DNA is TGCGCCAGCAGCCAAGACCCGGTATCACAAGAGACCCAGTACTTC. The encoded protein is CASSQDPVSQETQYF.

This clonotype has a handful of counts. The rearrangement uses TRBV6-5 and TRBJ2-5; D not resolved. Germline V gives CDR1 MNHEY, CDR2 SVGAGI. This CDR3 comprises 15 residues. V was cut by 2 bases and J by 0 bases, with 10 bases left in between. The CDR3 DNA follows: TGTGCCAGCAGTTACGTGGGAAGCTACCAAGAGACCCAGTACTTC. Translated, it gives CASSYVGSYQETQYF.

In its sample, this clonotype was seen a few times. The chain has TRBV11-2 and TRBJ2-3; either TRBD1 or TRBD2 may fit D (5 bases each). CDR1 and CDR2 (germline): SGHAT, FQNNGV. There are 14 residues in the CDR3. V was shortened by 2 bases and J by 6 bases, with 12 bases between the two germline ends. CDR3 nucleotide sequence: TGTGCCAGCAGCTTAAACCGATGGGGGGATACGCAGTATTTT. It codes for CASSLNRWGDTQYF.